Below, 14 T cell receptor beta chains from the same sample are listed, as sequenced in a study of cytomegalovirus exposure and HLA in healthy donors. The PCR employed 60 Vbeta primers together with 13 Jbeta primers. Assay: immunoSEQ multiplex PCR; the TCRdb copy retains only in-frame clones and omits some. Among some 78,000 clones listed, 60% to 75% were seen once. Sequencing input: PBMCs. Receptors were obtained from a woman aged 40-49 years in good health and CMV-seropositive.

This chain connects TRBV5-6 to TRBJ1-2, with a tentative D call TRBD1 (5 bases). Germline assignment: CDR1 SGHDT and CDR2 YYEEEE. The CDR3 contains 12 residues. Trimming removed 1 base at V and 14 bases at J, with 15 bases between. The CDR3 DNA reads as TGTGCCAGCAGCTTGTCGTCAGGGCGATATACCTTC. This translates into CASSLSSGRYTF.

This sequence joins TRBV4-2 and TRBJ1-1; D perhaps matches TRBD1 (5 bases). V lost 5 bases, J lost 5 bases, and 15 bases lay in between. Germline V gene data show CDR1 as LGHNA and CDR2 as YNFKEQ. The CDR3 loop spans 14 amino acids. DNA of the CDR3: TGTGCCAGCAGCTCAAAGGGGCTGGGGACTGAAGCTTTCTTT. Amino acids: CASSSKGLGTEAFF.

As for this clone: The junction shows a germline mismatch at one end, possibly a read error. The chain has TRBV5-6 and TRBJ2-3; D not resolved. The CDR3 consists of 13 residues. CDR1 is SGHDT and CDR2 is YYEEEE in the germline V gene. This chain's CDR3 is CAGSLISTDTQYF. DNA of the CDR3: TGTGCCGGCAGCTTGATAAGCACAGATACGCAGTATTTT.

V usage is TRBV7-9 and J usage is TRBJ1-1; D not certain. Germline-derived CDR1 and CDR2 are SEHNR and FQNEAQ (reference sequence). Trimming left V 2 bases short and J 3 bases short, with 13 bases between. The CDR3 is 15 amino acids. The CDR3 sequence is CASSLSRVFDTEAFF. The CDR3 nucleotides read TGTGCCAGCAGCTTATCGAGGGTTTTTGACACTGAAGCTTTCTTT.

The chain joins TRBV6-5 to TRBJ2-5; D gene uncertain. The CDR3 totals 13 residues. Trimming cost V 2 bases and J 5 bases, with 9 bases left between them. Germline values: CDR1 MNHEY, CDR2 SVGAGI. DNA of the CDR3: TGTGCCAGCAGTTACACGGTGCGGGAGACCCAGTACTTC. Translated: CASSYTVRETQYF.

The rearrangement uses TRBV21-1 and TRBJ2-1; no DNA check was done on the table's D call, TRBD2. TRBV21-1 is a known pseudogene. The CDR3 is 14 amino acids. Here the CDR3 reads CASSKESGGNEQFF. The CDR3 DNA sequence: TGTGCCAGCAGCAAAGAGTCTGGGGGGAATGAGCAGTTCTTC.

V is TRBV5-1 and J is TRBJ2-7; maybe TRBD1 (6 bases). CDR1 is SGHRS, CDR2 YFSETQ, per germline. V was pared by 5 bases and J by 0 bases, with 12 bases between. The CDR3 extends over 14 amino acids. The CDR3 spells CASRLRGGSYEQYF. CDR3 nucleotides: TGCGCCAGCAGACTCAGAGGGGGCTCCTACGAGCAGTACTTC.

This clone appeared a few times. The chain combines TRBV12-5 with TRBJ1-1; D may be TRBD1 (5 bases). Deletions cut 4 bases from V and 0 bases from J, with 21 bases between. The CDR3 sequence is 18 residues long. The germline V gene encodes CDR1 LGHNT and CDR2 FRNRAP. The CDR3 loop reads CASGSYGGGRRVNTEAFF. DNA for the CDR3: TGTGCTAGTGGTTCCTACGGGGGGGGAAGGAGGGTGAACACTGAAGCTTTCTTT.

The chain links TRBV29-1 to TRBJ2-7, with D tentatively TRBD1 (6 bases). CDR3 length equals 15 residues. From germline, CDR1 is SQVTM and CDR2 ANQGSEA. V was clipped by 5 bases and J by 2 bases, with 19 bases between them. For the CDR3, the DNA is TGCAGCGTTAGGGCCGCCGGGACAAACCCCTACGAGCAGTACTTC. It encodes CSVRAAGTNPYEQYF.

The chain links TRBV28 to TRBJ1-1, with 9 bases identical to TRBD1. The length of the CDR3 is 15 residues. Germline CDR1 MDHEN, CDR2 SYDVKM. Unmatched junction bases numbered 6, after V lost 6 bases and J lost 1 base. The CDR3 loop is CASRLGDRANTEAFF. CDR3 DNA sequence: TGTGCCAGCAGACTAGGGGACAGGGCGAACACTGAAGCTTTCTTT. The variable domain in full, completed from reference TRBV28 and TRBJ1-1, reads DVKVTQSSRYLVKRTGEKVFLECVQDMDHENMFWYRQDPGLGLRLIYFSYDVKMKEKGDIPEGYSVSREKKERFSLILESASTNQTSMYLCASRLGDRANTEAFFGQGTRLTVV.

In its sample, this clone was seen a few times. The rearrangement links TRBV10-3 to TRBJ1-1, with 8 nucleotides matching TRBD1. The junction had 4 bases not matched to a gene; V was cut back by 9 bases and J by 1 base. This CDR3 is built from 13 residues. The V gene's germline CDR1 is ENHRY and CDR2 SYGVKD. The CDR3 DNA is TGTGCCATAAAGACAGGGGAGAACACTGAAGCTTTCTTT. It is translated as CAIKTGENTEAFF.

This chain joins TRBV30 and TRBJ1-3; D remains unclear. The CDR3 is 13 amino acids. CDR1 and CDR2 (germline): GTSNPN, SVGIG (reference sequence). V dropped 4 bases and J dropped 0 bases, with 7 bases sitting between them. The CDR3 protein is CAWTGNSGNTIYF. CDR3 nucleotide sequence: TGTGCCTGGACCGGTAACTCTGGAAACACCATATATTTT.

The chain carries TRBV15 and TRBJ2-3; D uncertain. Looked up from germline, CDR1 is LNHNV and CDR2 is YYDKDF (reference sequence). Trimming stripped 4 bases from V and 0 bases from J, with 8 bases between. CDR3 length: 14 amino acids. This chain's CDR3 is CATSIIRSTDTQYF. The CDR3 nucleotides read TGTGCCACCAGCATAATTAGAAGCACAGATACGCAGTATTTT.

CDR3 region: CASSSTGTSRLETQYF. CDR3 DNA sequence: TGCGCCAGCAGCTCAACCGGGACTAGCAGATTGGAGACCCAGTACTTC. The V and J genes are TRBV5-1 and TRBJ2-5; 9 bases align to TRBD2. The junction had 11 bases not matched to a gene; V was cut back by 3 bases and J by 5 bases. Germline CDR1 SGHRS, CDR2 YFSETQ. The CDR3 extends over 16 amino acids. The variable domain in full, completed from reference TRBV5-1 and TRBJ2-5, reads KAGVTQTPRYLIKTRGQQVTLSCSPISGHRSVSWYQQTPGQGLQFLFEYFSETQRNKGNFPGRFSGRQFSNSRSEMNVSTLELGDSALYLCASSSTGTSRLETQYFGPGTRLLVL.